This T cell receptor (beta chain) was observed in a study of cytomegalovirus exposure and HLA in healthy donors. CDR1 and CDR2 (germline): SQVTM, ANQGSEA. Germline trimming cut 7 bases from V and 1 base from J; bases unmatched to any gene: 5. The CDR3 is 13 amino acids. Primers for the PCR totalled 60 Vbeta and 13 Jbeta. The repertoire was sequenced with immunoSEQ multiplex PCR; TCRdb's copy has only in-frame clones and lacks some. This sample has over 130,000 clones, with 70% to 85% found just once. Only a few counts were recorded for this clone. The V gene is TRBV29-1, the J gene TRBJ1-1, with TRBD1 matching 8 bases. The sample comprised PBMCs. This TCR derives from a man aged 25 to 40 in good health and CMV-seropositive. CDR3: CSAKGQENTEAFF. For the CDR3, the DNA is TGCAGCGCCAAGGGACAGGAGAACACTGAAGCTTTCTTT.